Following are 21 T cell receptor beta chains from one sample sequenced in a study of blood T cell repertoires in COVID-19. TCRdb keeps only in-frame clones here, not all; method: immunoSEQ multiplex PCR. The sample comprises under 200,000 clones, roughly 90% of which are singletons, and around 8.4% rests with the top ten. Sequencing was carried out using PBMCs or T cells enriched from blood (not recorded which). The receptors here all came from a young woman who had recovered from COVID-19.

This rearrangement joins TRBV9 to TRBJ2-7; possible D gene TRBD1, 6 bases. CDR3 size: 13 residues. Deletions cut 0 bases from V and 4 bases from J, with 8 bases between. Germline assignment: CDR1 SGDLS and CDR2 YYNGEE. CDR3 DNA sequence: TGTGCCAGCAGCGTAGGGACAGTTTACGAGCAGTACTTC. This translates into CASSVGTVYEQYF.

The chain recombines TRBV6-5 with TRBJ1-2, with no clear D. The V and J ends lost 8 bases and 8 bases respectively, with 18 bases between them. This CDR3 has 13 amino acids. Germline CDR1 is MNHEY and CDR2 is SVGAGI. The CDR3 nucleotides read TGTGCCAGCCAGGAACGGCGGCCGGGGGGCTACACCTTC. Translating gives CASQERRPGGYTF.

This clone was counted once. The V and J genes are TRBV9 and TRBJ2-5, with D possibly TRBD2 on 7 matching bases. Between the trimmed V and J ends, which lost 0 bases and 5 bases, there was a span of 23 bases. This CDR3 is 18 amino acids long. The germline CDR1 and CDR2 sequences are SGDLS and YYNGEE. The DNA of the CDR3 is TGTGCCAGCAGCGTAGGATCTCTCCCGGGGGGCGCGGCGGAGACCCAGTACTTC. Residues: CASSVGSLPGGAAETQYF. The whole variable domain, remainder taken from reference TRBV9 and TRBJ2-5, is DSGVTQTPKHLITATGQRVTLRCSPRSGDLSVYWYQQSLDQGLQFLIQYYNGEERAKGNILERFSAQQFPDLHSELNLSSLELGDSALYFCASSVGSLPGGAAETQYFGPGTRLLVL.

The chain uses TRBV28 and TRBJ1-1; TRBD1 agrees at 7 bases. Germline loops: CDR1 MDHEN, CDR2 SYDVKM. V lost 7 bases to trimming and J lost 13 bases; unmatched junction nucleotides: 12. This CDR3 is built from 12 residues. The CDR3 sequence: CASTTRGPYHFF. CDR3 nucleotides: TGTGCCAGCACCACGAGGGGGCCCTATCATTTCTTT.

The chain is built from TRBV1 and TRBJ2-5; the table calls TRBD1, which could not be checked here. TRBV1 is a pseudogene. This CDR3 has 16 amino acids. The CDR3 sequence: CTSSHDKALRWETQYF. In nucleotides, the CDR3 is TGCACCAGCAGCCACGACAAAGCCCTCCGGTGGGAGACCCAGTACTTC.

The chain couples TRBV29-1 to TRBJ1-2; perhaps TRBD1 as D (6 bases). V lost 3 bases and J 7 bases, leaving 12 bases between the germline ends. The CDR3 is 12 amino acids. From germline, CDR1 is SQVTM and CDR2 ANQGSEA. CDR3: CSVESGGAGYTF. CDR3 nucleotides: TGCAGCGTTGAGTCGGGGGGCGCTGGCTACACCTTC.

The CDR3: CASSRLQKNTEAFF. CDR3 nucleotides: TGTGCCAGCAGTCGATTACAGAAGAACACTGAAGCTTTCTTT. The gene calls are TRBV7-9 and TRBJ1-1; D is uncertain. CDR3 size: 14 residues. CDR1 is SEHNR, CDR2 FQNEAQ, per germline (reference sequence). V dropped 6 bases and J dropped 1 base, with 12 bases sitting between them. Together with reference TRBV7-9 and TRBJ1-1, the CDR3 gives the full variable domain: DTGVSQNPRHKITKRGQNVTFRCDPISEHNRLYWYRQTLGQGPEFLTYFQNEAQLEKSRLLSDRFSAERPKGSFSTLEIQRTEQGDSAMYLCASSRLQKNTEAFFGQGTRLTVV.

This clone came up once. The rearrangement joins TRBV6-6 to TRBJ1-1; weak D call: TRBD1 (5 bases). Germline CDR1 MNHNY, CDR2 SVGAGI (reference sequence). The V end was cut by 9 bases, the J end by 0 bases, with 14 bases between. The CDR3 extends over 14 amino acids. DNA of the CDR3: TGTGCCAGGGAAGGGGCAACGATGAACACTGAAGCTTTCTTT. This sequence encodes CAREGATMNTEAFF.

V and J are TRBV7-9 and TRBJ1-2; TRBD1 might be the D (6 bases). The germline V gene encodes CDR1 SEHNR and CDR2 FQNEAQ (reference sequence). This CDR3 contains 15 residues. Trimming shortened V by 8 bases and J by 4 bases, and 20 bases separated the two germline ends. The CDR3 protein is CASSRDDRMIYGYTF. The CDR3 DNA follows: TGTGCCAGCTCTCGGGATGACAGGATGATCTATGGCTACACCTTC.

The chain recombines TRBV15 with TRBJ2-7, with 7 bases fitting TRBD2. With 1 base clipped from V and 4 bases from J, the junction kept 4 bases outside the gene matches. The CDR3 loop spans 14 amino acids. From germline, CDR1 is LNHNV and CDR2 YYDKDF (reference sequence). As DNA, the CDR3 is TGTGCCACCAGCAGAGTGGCTAGCGGATACGAGCAGTACTTC. Protein product: CATSRVASGYEQYF.

This chain joins TRBV3-1 (or the pseudogene TRBV3-2) and TRBJ1-5, with a possible D match to TRBD1 (6 bases). Germline assignment: CDR1 LGHDT and CDR2 YNNKEL (reference sequence). V dropped 2 bases and J dropped 7 bases, with 12 bases sitting between them. The CDR3 contains 14 residues. CDR3 in amino acids: CASSQSNRAQPQHF. The CDR3 DNA sequence: TGTGCCAGCAGCCAATCTAACAGGGCCCAGCCCCAGCATTTT.

The chain links TRBV4-1 to TRBJ2-2; D is uncertain. Per the germline V gene, CDR1 is MGHRA and CDR2 is YSYEKL. This CDR3 contains 16 residues. V lost 1 base and J lost 1, with 10 bases in between. The CDR3 loop is CASSQVGVMNTGELFF. In DNA form, the CDR3 reads TGCGCCAGCAGCCAAGTCGGTGTAATGAACACCGGGGAGCTGTTTTTT.

The chain is built from TRBV6-4 and TRBJ1-5; possible D gene TRBD1, 6 bases. The CDR3 consists of 16 residues. CDR1 is MRHNA, CDR2 SNTAGT, per germline. The V end lost 0 bases, the J end lost 3 bases, and 12 bases lay between the germline ends. The CDR3 bases are TGTGCCAGCAGTGACTCGCAGGGGTACGACAATCAGCCCCAGCATTTT. Translating it yields CASSDSQGYDNQPQHF.

The chain links TRBV5-1 to TRBJ1-1, with D unresolved. The V and J ends lost 0 bases and 3 bases respectively, with 9 bases between them. The V gene's germline CDR1 is SGHRS and CDR2 YFSETQ. There are 14 residues in the CDR3. The CDR3, as DNA: TGCGCCAGCAGCTTGGCCCTGGGAGACACTGAAGCTTTCTTT. Translated: CASSLALGDTEAFF.

The chain joins TRBV9 to TRBJ2-1; TRBD2 matches 7 bases. This CDR3 region has 15 residues. Germline CDR1 and CDR2: SGDLS and YYNGEE. Trimming removed 2 bases from V and 4 bases from J; junction bases left unmatched: 6. CDR3 coding DNA: TGTGCCAGCAGCGTCTCCAGCGGGGCTTACAATGAGCAGTTCTTC. It yields the protein CASSVSSGAYNEQFF.

The sample holds one count of this clone. The CDR3 DNA is TGTGCCAGCAGCGTAGGGGGACTTAACACCGGGGAGCTGTTTTTT. This codes for CASSVGGLNTGELFF. The rearrangement uses TRBV9 and TRBJ2-2; D perhaps matches TRBD2 (6 bases). The germline V gene has CDR1 SGDLS and CDR2 YYNGEE. CDR3 length: 15 residues. V gave up 0 bases and J gave up 2 bases, with 8 bases separating them.

The chain has TRBV7-9 and TRBJ1-6, with D perhaps TRBD1 (6 bases). Germline V gene data show CDR1 as SEHNR and CDR2 as FQNEAQ (reference sequence). V was shortened by 0 bases and J by 6 bases, with 12 bases between the two germline ends. CDR3 length: 16 amino acids. The CDR3 DNA reads as TGTGCCAGCAGCTTAGCGGGACATCGGGTTAATTCACCCCTCCACTTT. Translation gives CASSLAGHRVNSPLHF.

The CDR3 is CASSPSDTYTRQYF. In DNA, the CDR3 is TGTGCCAGCTCACCAAGTGACACCTATACCAGGCAGTATTTT. The J gene is TRBJ2-3, the V gene TRBV18; D remains unclear. V was pared by 2 bases and J by 11 bases, with 17 bases between. Per germline, CDR1 KGHSH and CDR2 LQKENI. This CDR3 is built from 14 residues.

This chain uses TRBV2 with TRBJ1-1, with 7 nucleotides matching TRBD1. Per germline, CDR1 SNHLY and CDR2 FYNNEI. The CDR3 covers 13 residues. Trimming at V came to 8 bases and at J to 6 bases, leaving 9 bases not matched to a gene. The CDR3 protein is CASEGTVTSEAFF. DNA of the CDR3: TGTGCCAGCGAAGGGACAGTTACCTCTGAAGCTTTCTTT. The complete variable domain, with remaining parts taken from reference TRBV2 and TRBJ1-1, reads EPEVTQTPSHQVTQMGQEVILRCVPISNHLYFYWYRQILGQKVEFLVSFYNNEISEKSEIFDDQFSVERPDGSNFTLKIRSTKLEDSAMYFCASEGTVTSEAFFGQGTRLTVV.

The rearrangement uses TRBV5-6 and TRBJ1-2; the D is unclear. V lost 4 bases, J lost 3 bases, and 16 bases lay in between. Germline assignment: CDR1 SGHDT and CDR2 YYEEEE. The length of the CDR3 is 15 residues. As DNA, the CDR3 is TGTGCCAGCAGCGGATTGGGAGAACACTACTATGGCTACACCTTC. Translation: CASSGLGEHYYGYTF.

The J gene is TRBJ2-5, the V gene TRBV4-2; 8 nucleotides match TRBD2. The CDR3 spans 16 residues. J gave up 4 bases and V 4 bases, and 11 bases lay outside the gene matches. Germline CDR1 is LGHNA and CDR2 is YNFKEQ. CDR3 region: CASSPPVSGGTETQYF. CDR3 sequence (DNA): TGTGCCAGCAGCCCACCAGTTTCGGGGGGGACAGAGACCCAGTACTTC.